Listed below are T cell receptor beta chains from one sample, sequenced in a study of T-cell reconstitution after alpha-beta-depleted transplantation in children. MiXCR, applied by TCRdb to the PCR reads, yields one record per CDR3 protein. This sample has 780,000 or so distinct CDR3 sequences, with under 20% found just once. The sample consisted of PBMCs, mostly from graft donor cells, taken 360 days after TCRalphabeta/CD19-depleted stem cell transplant. The receptors shown here come from a male patient between 5 and 17 years old who had a stem cell transplant for acute lymphoblastic leukemia, so the T cells may come from the graft donor. CDR3s include the opening cysteine and the closing phenylalanine or tryptophan. A D gene is named only where the DNA matches it firmly. Only some rows state a clone size, as once, few, many or a class for expanded clones.

j_call d_call v_call clone_size cdr3_aa cdr3_nt
TRBJ1-3 - TRBV4-1 once CASSQGGRGRSGNTIYF TGCGCCAGCAGCCAAGGGGGCAGAGGGCGATCTGGAAACACCATATATTTT
TRBJ2-1 TRBD2 TRBV10-3 few CAISWTSGVNNEQFF TGTGCCATTTCGTGGACTAGCGGGGTTAACAATGAGCAGTTCTTC
TRBJ2-1 TRBD2 TRBV11-1 - CASSSYRTSGGSAPYNEQFF TGTGCCAGCAGCTCTTACCGGACTAGCGGGGGATCAGCTCCCTACAATGAGCAGTTCTTC
TRBJ1-3 - TRBV7-9 few CASSFLTGAGNTIYF TGTGCCAGCAGCTTCCTCACAGGAGCTGGAAACACCATATATTTT
TRBJ2-7 TRBD1 TRBV5-1 - CASSFLSVQGASEQYF TGCGCCAGCAGCTTTTTATCCGTGCAGGGGGCCAGCGAGCAGTACTTC
TRBJ2-1 - TRBV4-2 - CASSRLGWDNEQFF TGTGCCAGCAGCCGCTTGGGATGGGACAATGAGCAGTTCTTC
TRBJ2-1 TRBD2 TRBV5-1 few CASRIRGTSGYNEQFF TGCGCCAGCCGCATAAGGGGGACTAGCGGTTACAATGAGCAGTTCTTC
TRBJ2-3 - TRBV7-9 - CASSLFRPGARTDTQYF TGTGCCAGCAGCTTGTTCCGGCCAGGGGCCCGCACAGATACGCAGTATTTT
TRBJ2-1 - TRBV6-5 - CASSSWGGVVDEQFF TGTGCCAGCAGTTCTTGGGGGGGCGTTGTGGATGAGCAGTTCTTC
TRBJ2-1 TRBD1 TRBV24-1 - CATATDRDYNEQFF TGTGCCACCGCCACGGACAGGGACTACAATGAGCAGTTCTTC
TRBJ2-2 - TRBV7-6 - CASSSPWGPTGELFF TGTGCCAGCAGCTCCCCCTGGGGACCCACCGGGGAGCTGTTTTTT
TRBJ1-4 - TRBV5-1 - CASSLLGPRGEKLFF TGCGCCAGCAGCTTGCTTGGGCCAAGAGGTGAAAAACTGTTTTTT
TRBJ2-7 - TRBV9 - CASSVDFWAGTYEQYF TGTGCCAGCAGCGTAGATTTTTGGGCAGGGACCTACGAGCAGTACTTC
TRBJ2-4 TRBD2 TRBV3-1 - CASSQVPGGVNGNIQYF TGTGCCAGCAGCCAAGTTCCGGGAGGAGTGAACGGGAACATTCAGTACTTC
TRBJ2-7 - TRBV4-1 few CASSQAPGYYEQYF TGCGCCAGCAGCCAAGCGCCTGGTTACTACGAGCAGTACTTC
TRBJ2-7 - TRBV20-1 - CSARQPYEQYF TGCAGTGCTAGACAGCCCTACGAGCAGTACTTC
TRBJ1-5 - TRBV5-1 - CASSSNQGEPQHF TGCGCCAGCAGCTCGAACCAGGGCGAGCCCCAGCATTTT
TRBJ2-1 - TRBV20-1 few CSALSFSEQFF TGCAGTGCTCTCTCTTTCAGTGAGCAGTTCTTC
TRBJ2-4 TRBD2 TRBV15 - CATSRGGMKNIQYF TGTGCCACCAGCAGGGGAGGGATGAAGAACATTCAGTACTTC
TRBJ2-7 - TRBV7-8 - CASTFQRVPPYEQYF TGTGCCAGCACCTTCCAGCGGGTGCCCCCCTACGAGCAGTACTTC
TRBJ2-4 TRBD2 TRBV20-1 many CSAPLGSGSPNIQYF TGCAGTGCTCCCCTGGGTAGCGGGTCGCCCAACATTCAGTACTTC
TRBJ1-2 TRBD1 TRBV6-5 few CASSYSPGTGGDYGYTF TGTGCCAGCAGTTACTCCCCCGGGACAGGGGGCGACTATGGCTACACCTTC
TRBJ2-2 TRBD2 TRBV3-1 - CASSRGTSGPITKNTGELFF TGTGCCAGCAGCCGCGGGACTAGCGGCCCAATTACTAAGAACACCGGGGAGCTGTTTTTT
TRBJ1-6 TRBD1 TRBV6-1 few CASSRSGQGKNSPLHF TGTGCCAGCAGTCGATCCGGACAGGGTAAAAATTCACCCCTCCACTTT
TRBJ2-1 - TRBV9 - CASSGGLEGGDDDNEQFF TGTGCCAGCAGCGGGGGATTAGAGGGGGGTGATGACGACAATGAGCAGTTCTTC
TRBJ1-2 - TRBV6-6 few CASSYSGRTYTF TGTGCCAGCAGTTACTCGGGCAGGACCTACACCTTC
TRBJ2-3 - TRBV7-9 many CASSFARTPRMDTQYF TGTGCCAGCAGCTTCGCAAGGACACCCAGGATGGATACGCAGTATTTT
TRBJ2-7 - TRBV7-3 few CAAQDISYEQYF TGTGCCGCCCAGGACATCTCCTACGAGCAGTACTTC
TRBJ2-3 - TRBV7-3 - CARRGTQQDTQYF TGTGCAAGAAGGGGGACCCAGCAAGATACGCAGTATTTT
TRBJ2-7 - TRBV4-1 - CASSQSGSHEQYF TGCGCCAGCAGCCAGTCAGGGTCCCACGAGCAGTACTTC
TRBJ2-1 - TRBV18 many CASSPLAETYNEQFF TGTGCCAGCTCACCACTAGCGGAAACCTACAATGAGCAGTTCTTC
TRBJ2-7 - TRBV5-1 few CASSLGGGGTDEQYF TGCGCCAGCAGCTTAGGTGGTGGGGGTACCGACGAGCAGTACTTC
TRBJ2-1 - TRBV29-1 many CSAKGYNEQFF TGCAGCGCAAAAGGGTACAATGAGCAGTTCTTC
TRBJ2-7 - TRBV5-1 few CASSLRGHEQYF TGCGCCAGCAGCTTGAGAGGACACGAGCAGTACTTC
TRBJ2-1 - TRBV20-1 few CSAVASTARSLTQHSYNEQFF TGCAGTGCCGTAGCATCTACCGCGCGGAGCCTTACGCAGCACTCCTACAATGAGCAGTTCTTC
TRBJ2-7 - TRBV29-1 many CSVRPPYEQYF TGCAGCGTCCGGCCCCCCTACGAGCAGTACTTC
TRBJ2-1 - TRBV14 - CASSQTIPGNEQFF TGTGCCAGCAGCCAGACTATTCCAGGGAATGAGCAGTTCTTC
TRBJ1-1 - TRBV10-3 - CATGGGKLNTEAFF TGTGCCACCGGGGGAGGGAAACTGAACACTGAAGCTTTCTTT
TRBJ2-2 - TRBV6-2/TRBV6-3 few CASRGVLTGELFF TGTGCCAGCCGCGGGGTTTTGACCGGGGAGCTGTTTTTT